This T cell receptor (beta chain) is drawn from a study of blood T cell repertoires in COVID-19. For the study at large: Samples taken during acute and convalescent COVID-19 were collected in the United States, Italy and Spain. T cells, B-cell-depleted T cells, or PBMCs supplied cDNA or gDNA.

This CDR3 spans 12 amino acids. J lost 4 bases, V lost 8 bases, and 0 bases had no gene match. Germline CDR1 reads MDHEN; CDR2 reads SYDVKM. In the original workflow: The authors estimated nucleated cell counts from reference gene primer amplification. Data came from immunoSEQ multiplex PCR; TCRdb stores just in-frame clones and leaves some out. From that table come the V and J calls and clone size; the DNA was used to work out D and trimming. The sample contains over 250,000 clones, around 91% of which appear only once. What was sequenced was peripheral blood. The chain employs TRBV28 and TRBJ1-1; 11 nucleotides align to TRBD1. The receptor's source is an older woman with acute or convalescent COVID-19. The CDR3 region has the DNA TGTGCCAGCGGGACAGGGGGCACTGAAGCTTTCTTT. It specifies CASGTGGTEAFF.